Listed below are T cell receptor beta chains from one sample, sequenced in a study of identical twins. TCRdb fed the 5' RACE reads into MiXCR, producing one record per CDR3 protein. The table includes a few hundred thousand distinct CDR3 sequences, roughly 9.9% detected once. These same data were also listed under a study on yellow fever vaccine responses in identical twins.

Input material: PBMCs. The receptor source for this set is a woman aged 18-29 years in good health. Both conserved end residues are part of each CDR3. A D gene is named only where the DNA matches it firmly. Clone sizes are given selectively: once, few, many, or a class where the clone is expanded.

clone_size | j_call | d_call | v_call | cdr3_aa | cdr3_nt
few | TRBJ2-1 | - | TRBV20-1 | CSVPREGGEQFF | TGCAGTGTCCCTCGCGAAGGCGGGGAGCAGTTCTTC
few | TRBJ2-2 | TRBD2 | TRBV5-1 | CASSPYLADTGELFF | TGCGCCAGCAGCCCATATCTAGCGGACACCGGGGAGCTGTTTTTT
- | TRBJ2-7 | TRBD1 | TRBV6-5 | CASSYSGQGTEQYF | TGTGCCAGCAGTTACTCGGGACAGGGTACCGAGCAGTACTTC
- | TRBJ2-7 | - | TRBV18 | CASSPSPGSSYEQYF | TGTGCCAGCTCACCATCCCCAGGGAGTAGCTACGAGCAGTACTTC
- | TRBJ2-1 | - | TRBV2 | CASSGDIGEQFF | TGTGCCAGCAGTGGGGACATAGGTGAGCAGTTCTTC
- | TRBJ2-6 | - | TRBV7-9 | CASSRDHSGANVLTF | TGTGCCAGCAGCCGCGATCACTCTGGGGCCAACGTCCTGACTTTC
many | TRBJ2-7 | TRBD2 | TRBV10-3 | CAMAQTSGSYEQYF | TGTGCCATGGCTCAGACTAGCGGGAGTTACGAGCAGTACTTC
- | TRBJ2-1 | - | TRBV5-6 | CASGGVNEQFF | TGTGCCAGCGGGGGTGTCAATGAGCAGTTCTTC
many | TRBJ2-2 | - | TRBV12-3/TRBV12-4 | CASTPWDTGELFF | TGTGCCAGCACCCCTTGGGACACCGGGGAGCTGTTTTTT
many | TRBJ2-7 | TRBD1 | TRBV20-1 | CSARYTQGEAQYF | TGCAGTGCTAGATACACCCAGGGGGAAGCGCAGTACTTC
- | TRBJ2-3 | - | TRBV7-9 | CASRRDRGADTQYF | TGTGCCAGCAGACGGGACCGAGGCGCAGATACGCAGTATTTT
few | TRBJ2-3 | - | TRBV28 | CASSLWWAAEDRTDTQYF | TGTGCCAGCAGTTTATGGTGGGCCGCGGAGGATCGCACAGATACGCAGTATTTT
- | TRBJ2-3 | TRBD2 | TRBV20-1 | CSARVSASGRVIIADTQYF | TGCAGTGCTAGAGTTTCGGCTAGCGGGAGAGTAATAATAGCAGATACGCAGTATTTT
many | TRBJ2-7 | TRBD2 | TRBV7-2 | CASSPSGARYEQYF | TGTGCCAGCAGCCCGAGCGGGGCTCGCTACGAGCAGTACTTC
- | TRBJ2-1 | - | TRBV27 | CASSSDSEQFF | TGTGCCAGCAGCTCGGACTCCGAGCAGTTCTTC
many | TRBJ2-1 | TRBD2 | TRBV4-3 | CASSSQTSGSYNEQFF | TGCGCCAGCAGCTCTCAGACTAGCGGCTCCTACAATGAGCAGTTCTTC
- | TRBJ2-6 | TRBD2 | TRBV7-3 | CASSLWGGKSGANVLTF | TGTGCCAGCAGCTTATGGGGGGGGAAGTCTGGGGCCAACGTCCTGACTTTC
- | TRBJ2-3 | - | TRBV6-5 | CASSYSIGGTDTQYF | TGTGCCAGCAGTTACTCGATTGGTGGTACAGATACGCAGTATTTT
few | TRBJ2-5 | - | TRBV4-1 | CASSQEGARNQETQYF | TGCGCCAGCAGCCAAGAGGGTGCGCGGAACCAAGAGACCCAGTACTTC
few | TRBJ2-2 | - | TRBV3-1 | CASSRGPPRTGELFF | TGTGCCAGCAGCCGTGGGCCCCCGAGGACCGGGGAGCTGTTTTTT
many | TRBJ2-7 | - | TRBV29-1 | CSAGREYEQYF | TGCAGCGCCGGACGGGAGTACGAGCAGTACTTC
many | TRBJ2-3 | - | TRBV28 | CASSLIGGGTDTQYF | TGTGCCAGCAGTTTAATAGGAGGGGGCACAGATACGCAGTATTTT
few | TRBJ2-7 | - | TRBV5-6 | CASSLWGIQSEQYF | TGTGCCAGCAGCTTGTGGGGGATTCAAAGCGAGCAGTACTTC
many | TRBJ2-2 | - | TRBV6-4 | CASSDSIGTGELFF | TGTGCCAGCAGTGACTCGATCGGGACCGGGGAGCTGTTTTTT
- | TRBJ2-1 | - | TRBV20-1 | CSARARSQTNYNEQFF | TGCAGTGCTAGAGCCCGGTCCCAGACGAACTACAATGAGCAGTTCTTC
- | TRBJ2-7 | - | TRBV4-3 | CASSQDSVFTYEQYF | TGCGCCAGCAGCCAAGATAGTGTCTTTACCTACGAGCAGTACTTC
- | TRBJ2-7 | - | TRBV27 | CASSLSSGDAYEQYF | TGTGCCAGCAGTTTATCTTCGGGGGATGCCTACGAGCAGTACTTC
few | TRBJ1-6 | - | TRBV12-3/TRBV12-4 | CASSFQGVGSYNSPLHF | TGTGCCAGCAGTTTTCAGGGTGTGGGCTCCTATAATTCACCCCTCCACTTT
many | TRBJ1-3 | - | TRBV12-3/TRBV12-4 | CASSFFSGNTIYF | TGTGCCAGCAGTTTCTTTTCTGGAAACACCATATATTTT
few | TRBJ2-3 | - | TRBV4-1 | CASSQPSDALATTDTQYF | TGCGCCAGCAGCCAACCATCTGATGCACTAGCCACGACAGATACGCAGTATTTT
few | TRBJ2-2 | - | TRBV11-2 | CASSHARWGSNQPGELFF | TGTGCCAGCAGCCACGCCCGGTGGGGGTCAAACCAACCGGGGGAGCTGTTTTTT
few | TRBJ2-5 | TRBD2 | TRBV29-1 | CSVEGIAGGETQYF | TGCAGCGTTGAAGGGATAGCGGGGGGGGAGACCCAGTACTTC
many | TRBJ2-5 | - | TRBV12-3/TRBV12-4 | CASSSVETQYF | TGTGCCAGCAGTTCAGTAGAGACCCAGTACTTC
few | TRBJ2-7 | TRBD1 | TRBV15 | CATSRGDAQGAGEQYF | TGTGCCACCAGCAGAGGGGACGCACAGGGGGCGGGCGAGCAGTACTTC
- | TRBJ2-3 | TRBD2 | TRBV5-1 | CASSYRAGLTDTQYF | TGCGCCAGCAGCTATCGAGCGGGGCTCACAGATACGCAGTATTTT
- | TRBJ2-7 | - | TRBV12-3/TRBV12-4 | CASSWDNIIYEQYF | TGTGCCAGCAGTTGGGACAACATTATTTACGAGCAGTACTTC
few | TRBJ1-4 | - | TRBV7-9 | CASSLGGLTTNEKLFF | TGTGCCAGCAGCTTGGGGGGGTTAACAACTAATGAAAAACTGTTTTTT
- | TRBJ2-7 | TRBD2 | TRBV19 | CASSMSAGSNEQYF | TGTGCCAGTAGTATGTCAGCGGGGAGCAACGAGCAGTACTTC
few | TRBJ2-1 | - | TRBV7-6 | CASSPVNDYVKQFF | TGTGCCAGCAGCCCAGTGAATGACTACGTCAAGCAGTTCTTC